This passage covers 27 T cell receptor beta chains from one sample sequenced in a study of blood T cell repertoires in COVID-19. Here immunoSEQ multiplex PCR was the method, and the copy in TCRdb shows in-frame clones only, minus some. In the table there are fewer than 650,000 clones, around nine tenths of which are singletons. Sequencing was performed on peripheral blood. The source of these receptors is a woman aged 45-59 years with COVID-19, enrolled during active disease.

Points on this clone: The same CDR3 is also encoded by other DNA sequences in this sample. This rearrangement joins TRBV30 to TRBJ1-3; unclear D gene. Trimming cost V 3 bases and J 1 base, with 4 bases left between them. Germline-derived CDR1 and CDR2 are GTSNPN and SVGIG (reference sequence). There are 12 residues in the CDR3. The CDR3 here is CAWSPSGNTIYF. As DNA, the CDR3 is TGTGCCTGGAGCCCATCTGGAAACACCATATATTTT.

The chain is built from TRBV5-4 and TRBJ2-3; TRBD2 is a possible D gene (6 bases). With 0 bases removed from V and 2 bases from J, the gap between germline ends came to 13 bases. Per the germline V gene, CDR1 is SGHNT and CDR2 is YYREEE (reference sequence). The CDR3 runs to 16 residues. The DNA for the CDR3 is TGTGCCAGCAGCTTGGCCCCCGGGGACTTCACAGATACGCAGTATTTT. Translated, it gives CASSLAPGDFTDTQYF.

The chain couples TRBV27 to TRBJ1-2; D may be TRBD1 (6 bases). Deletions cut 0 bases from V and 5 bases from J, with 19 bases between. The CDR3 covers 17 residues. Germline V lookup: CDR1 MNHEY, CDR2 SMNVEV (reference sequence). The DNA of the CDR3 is TGTGCCAGCAGTTTATCCTACTACTGGACAGCTTATTATGGCTACACCTTC. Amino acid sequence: CASSLSYYWTAYYGYTF.

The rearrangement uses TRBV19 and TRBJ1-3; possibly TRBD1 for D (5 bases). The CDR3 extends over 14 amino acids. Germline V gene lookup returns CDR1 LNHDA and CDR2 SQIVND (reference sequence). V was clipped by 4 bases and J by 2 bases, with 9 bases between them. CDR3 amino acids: CASSNGAAGNTIYF. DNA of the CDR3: TGTGCCAGTAGTAATGGGGCAGCTGGAAACACCATATATTTT.

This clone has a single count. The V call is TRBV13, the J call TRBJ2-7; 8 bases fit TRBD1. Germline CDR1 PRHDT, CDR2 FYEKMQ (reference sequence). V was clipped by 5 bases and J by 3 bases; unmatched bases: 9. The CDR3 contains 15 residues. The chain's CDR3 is CASSPSTGESYEQYF. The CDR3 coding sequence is TGTGCCAGCAGCCCTTCGACAGGGGAGAGCTACGAGCAGTACTTC.

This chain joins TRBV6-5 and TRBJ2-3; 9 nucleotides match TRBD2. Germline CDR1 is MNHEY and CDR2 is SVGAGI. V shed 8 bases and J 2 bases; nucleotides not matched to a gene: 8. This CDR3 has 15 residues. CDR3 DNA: TGTGCCAGCCACGCTAGCGGGGTAATCACAGATACGCAGTATTTT. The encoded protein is CASHASGVITDTQYF.

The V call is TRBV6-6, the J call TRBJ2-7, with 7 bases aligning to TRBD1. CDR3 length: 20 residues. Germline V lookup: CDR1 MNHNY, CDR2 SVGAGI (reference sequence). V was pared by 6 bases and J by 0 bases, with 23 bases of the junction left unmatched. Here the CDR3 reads CASSSHYSSGAQGLSYEQYF. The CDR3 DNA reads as TGTGCCAGCAGCTCTCATTACAGTAGTGGGGCACAGGGGCTCTCCTACGAGCAGTACTTC.

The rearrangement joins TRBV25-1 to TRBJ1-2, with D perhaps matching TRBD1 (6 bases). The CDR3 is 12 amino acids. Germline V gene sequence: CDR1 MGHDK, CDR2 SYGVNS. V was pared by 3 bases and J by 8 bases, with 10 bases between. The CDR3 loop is CASSDYQGGYTF. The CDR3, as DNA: TGTGCCAGCAGTGATTACCAGGGGGGCTACACCTTC.

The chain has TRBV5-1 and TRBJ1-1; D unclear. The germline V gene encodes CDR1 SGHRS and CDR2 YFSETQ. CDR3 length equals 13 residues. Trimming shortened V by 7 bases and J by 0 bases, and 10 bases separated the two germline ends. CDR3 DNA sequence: TGCGCCAGCCGCCAAAGCCTGAACACTGAAGCTTTCTTT. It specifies CASRQSLNTEAFF.

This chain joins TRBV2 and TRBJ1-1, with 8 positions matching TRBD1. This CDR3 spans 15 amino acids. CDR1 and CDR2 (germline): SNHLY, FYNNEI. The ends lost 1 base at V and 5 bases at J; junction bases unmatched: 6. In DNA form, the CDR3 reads TGTGCCAGCAGTGAAGAGGGCAGGGGGCAAACTGAAGCTTTCTTT. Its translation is CASSEEGRGQTEAFF.

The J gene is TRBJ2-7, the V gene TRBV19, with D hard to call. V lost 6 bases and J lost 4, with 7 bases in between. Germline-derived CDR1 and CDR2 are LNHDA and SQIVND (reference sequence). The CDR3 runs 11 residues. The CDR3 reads CASSLNYEQYF. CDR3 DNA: TGTGCCAGTAGCCTTAATTACGAGCAGTACTTC. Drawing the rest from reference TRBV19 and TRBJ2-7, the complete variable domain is DGGITQSPKYLFRKEGQNVTLSCEQNLNHDAMYWYRQDPGQGLRLIYYSQIVNDFQKGDIAEGYSVSREKKESFPLTVTSAQKNPTAFYLCASSLNYEQYFGPGTRLTVT.

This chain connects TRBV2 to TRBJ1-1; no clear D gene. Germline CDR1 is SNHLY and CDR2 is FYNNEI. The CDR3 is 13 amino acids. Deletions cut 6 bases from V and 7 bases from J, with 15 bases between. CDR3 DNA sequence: TGTGCCAGCAGCGTCAACGGGGTAGGTGAAGCTTTCTTT. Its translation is CASSVNGVGEAFF.

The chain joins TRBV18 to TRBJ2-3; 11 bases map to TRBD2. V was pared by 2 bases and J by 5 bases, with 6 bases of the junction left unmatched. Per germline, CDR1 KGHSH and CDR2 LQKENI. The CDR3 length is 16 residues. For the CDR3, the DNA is TGTGCCAGCTCACCATTGACTAGCGGGGATTTAGATACGCAGTATTTT. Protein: CASSPLTSGDLDTQYF. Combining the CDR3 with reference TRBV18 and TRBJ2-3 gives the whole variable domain NAGVMQNPRHLVRRRGQEARLRCSPMKGHSHVYWYRQLPEEGLKFMVYLQKENIIDESGMPKERFSAEFPKEGPSILRIQQVVRGDSAAYFCASSPLTSGDLDTQYFGPGTRLTVL.

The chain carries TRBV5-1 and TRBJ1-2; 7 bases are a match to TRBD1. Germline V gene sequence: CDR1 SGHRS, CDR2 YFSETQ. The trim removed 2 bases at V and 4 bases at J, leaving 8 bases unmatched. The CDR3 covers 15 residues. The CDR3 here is CASSLGGPGSYGYTF. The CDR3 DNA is TGCGCCAGCAGCTTAGGGGGCCCCGGGTCCTATGGCTACACCTTC.

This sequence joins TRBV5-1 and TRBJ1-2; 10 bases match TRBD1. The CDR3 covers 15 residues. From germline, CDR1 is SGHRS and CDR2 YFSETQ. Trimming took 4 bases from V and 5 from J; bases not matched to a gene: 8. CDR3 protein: CASSIRTGGIYGYTF. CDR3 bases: TGCGCCAGCAGCATAAGGACAGGGGGGATTTATGGCTACACCTTC.

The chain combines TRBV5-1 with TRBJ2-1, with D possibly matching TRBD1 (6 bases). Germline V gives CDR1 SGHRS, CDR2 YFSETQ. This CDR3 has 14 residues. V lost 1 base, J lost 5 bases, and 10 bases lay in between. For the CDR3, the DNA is TGCGCCAGCAGCTTGCCTGGACAGCACAATGAGCAGTTCTTC. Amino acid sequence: CASSLPGQHNEQFF.

CDR3 region: CASSLSPGLYGYTF. CDR3 in DNA: TGTGCCAGCAGCTTAAGTCCAGGCCTCTATGGCTACACCTTC. The chain has TRBV7-3 and TRBJ1-2, with D hard to call. This CDR3 has 14 residues. V lost 1 base to trimming and J lost 4 bases, with 10 bases between them. In germline, CDR1 is SGHTA, CDR2 FQGTGA.

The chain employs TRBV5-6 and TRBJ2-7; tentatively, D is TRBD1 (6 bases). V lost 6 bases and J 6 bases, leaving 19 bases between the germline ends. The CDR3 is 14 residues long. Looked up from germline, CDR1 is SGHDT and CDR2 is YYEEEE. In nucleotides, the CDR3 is TGTGCCAGCACCCCAACAGGGAAGGAAGGCGAGCAGTACTTC. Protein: CASTPTGKEGEQYF.

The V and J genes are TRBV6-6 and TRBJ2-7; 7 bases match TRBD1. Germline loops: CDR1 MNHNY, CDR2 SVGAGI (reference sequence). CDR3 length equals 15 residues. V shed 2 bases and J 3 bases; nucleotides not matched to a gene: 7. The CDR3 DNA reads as TGTGCCAGCAGTTACCCCCGGGACAGAAGCTACGAGCAGTACTTC. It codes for CASSYPRDRSYEQYF.

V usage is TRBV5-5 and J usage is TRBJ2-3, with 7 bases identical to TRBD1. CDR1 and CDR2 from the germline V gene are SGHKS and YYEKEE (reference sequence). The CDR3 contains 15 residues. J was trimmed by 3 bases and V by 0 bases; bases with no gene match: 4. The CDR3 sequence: CASSLVRGQTDTQYF. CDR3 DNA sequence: TGTGCCAGCAGCTTGGTAAGGGGGCAAACAGATACGCAGTATTTT.

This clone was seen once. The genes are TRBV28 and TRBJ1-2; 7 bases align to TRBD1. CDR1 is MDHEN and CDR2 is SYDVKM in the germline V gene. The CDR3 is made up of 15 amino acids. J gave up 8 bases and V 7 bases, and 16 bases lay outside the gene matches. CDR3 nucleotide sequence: TGTGCCAGCACCCCAGGGGGGCCTCGCCCTAGGGGCTACACCTTC. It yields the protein CASTPGGPRPRGYTF.

The CDR3 spells CASITDSPYEQYF. In DNA, the CDR3 is TGTGCCAGCATCACGGACAGCCCCTACGAGCAGTACTTC. V is TRBV6-5 and J is TRBJ2-7, with D perhaps TRBD1 (6 bases). The V end lost 7 bases, the J end lost 2 bases, and 12 bases lay between the germline ends. Germline loops: CDR1 MNHEY, CDR2 SVGAGI. The CDR3 is 13 residues long.

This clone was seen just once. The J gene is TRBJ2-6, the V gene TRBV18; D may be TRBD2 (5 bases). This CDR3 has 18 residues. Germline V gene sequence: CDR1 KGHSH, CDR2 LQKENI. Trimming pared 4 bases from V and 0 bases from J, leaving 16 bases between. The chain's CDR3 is CASSRGLGNSSGANVLTF. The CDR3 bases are TGTGCCAGCTCACGCGGGTTGGGAAACAGCTCTGGGGCCAACGTCCTGACTTTC.

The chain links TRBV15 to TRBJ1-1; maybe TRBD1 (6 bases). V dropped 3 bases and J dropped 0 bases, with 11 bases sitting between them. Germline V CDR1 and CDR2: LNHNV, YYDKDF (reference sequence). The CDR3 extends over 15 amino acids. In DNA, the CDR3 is TGTGCCACCAGCAGGCCGACAGGTATGAACACTGAAGCTTTCTTT. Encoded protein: CATSRPTGMNTEAFF.

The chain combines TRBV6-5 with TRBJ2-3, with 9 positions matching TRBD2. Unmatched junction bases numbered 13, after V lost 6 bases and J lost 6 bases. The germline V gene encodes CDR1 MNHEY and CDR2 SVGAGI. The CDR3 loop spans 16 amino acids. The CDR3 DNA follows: TGTGCCAGCAGGTACCCTGCGGGGGGGCAGTTTGATACGCAGTATTTT. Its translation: CASRYPAGGQFDTQYF.

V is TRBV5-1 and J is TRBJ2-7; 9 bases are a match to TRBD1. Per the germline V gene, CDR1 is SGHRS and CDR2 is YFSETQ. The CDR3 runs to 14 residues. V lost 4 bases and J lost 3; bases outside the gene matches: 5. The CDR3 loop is CASSLDRGVYEQYF. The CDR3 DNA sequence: TGCGCCAGCAGCCTTGACAGGGGGGTCTACGAGCAGTACTTC.

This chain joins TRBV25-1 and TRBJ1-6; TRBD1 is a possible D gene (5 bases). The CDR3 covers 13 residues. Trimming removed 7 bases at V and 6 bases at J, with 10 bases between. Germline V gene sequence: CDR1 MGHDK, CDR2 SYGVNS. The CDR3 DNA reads TGTGCCAGCACAGGGCAGGGTAATTCACCCCTCCACTTT. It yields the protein CASTGQGNSPLHF.